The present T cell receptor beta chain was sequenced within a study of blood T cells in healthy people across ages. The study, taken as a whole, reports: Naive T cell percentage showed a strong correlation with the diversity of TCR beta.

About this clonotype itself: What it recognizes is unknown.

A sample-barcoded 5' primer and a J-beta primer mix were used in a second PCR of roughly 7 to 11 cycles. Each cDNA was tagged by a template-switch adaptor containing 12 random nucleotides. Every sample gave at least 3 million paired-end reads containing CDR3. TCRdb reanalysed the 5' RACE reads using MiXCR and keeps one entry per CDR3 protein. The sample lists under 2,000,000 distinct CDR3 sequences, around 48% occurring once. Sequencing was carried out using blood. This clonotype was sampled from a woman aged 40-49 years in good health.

CDR3 region: CASSKVGTDPANTGELFF. The CDR3 nucleotides read TGTGCCAGCAGCAAAGTTGGGACAGACCCCGCGAACACCGGGGAGCTGTTTTTT. The chain uses TRBV21-1 and TRBJ2-2; no DNA check was done on the table's D call, TRBD1. TRBV21-1 is tagged as a pseudogene. The CDR3 sequence is 18 residues long.